The 23 T cell receptor beta chains reported below all come from one sample, sequenced in a study of T cell repertoires in cytomegalovirus infection. TCRdb processed the reads anew with MiXCR; each CDR3 protein has one entry. The sample yields some 300,000 distinct CDR3 sequences, 17% seen once. The sample was PBMCs. The receptors were sampled from a human donor in good health (CMV status not recorded). Some clones in this sample may be carry-over from other donors' samples.

The chain uses TRBV12-3 or TRBV12-4 and TRBJ1-2, with TRBD1 identical over 10 bases. The V segment lost 3 bases and the J segment 8 bases; nucleotides outside the gene matches: 9. The CDR3 extends over 15 amino acids. The CDR3 region is CASSFQTGGVEGYTF. CDR3 coding DNA: TGTGCCAGCAGTTTTCAGACAGGGGGCGTGGAGGGCTACACCTTC.

The chain has TRBV5-4 and TRBJ1-6, with 7 bases lining up with TRBD1. J was trimmed by 6 bases and V by 3 bases; bases with no gene match: 3. Germline-derived CDR1 and CDR2 are SGHNT and YYREEE (reference sequence). The CDR3 length is 14 residues. The CDR3 reads CASSSGQINSPLHF. CDR3 bases: TGTGCCAGCAGCTCGGGACAGATTAATTCACCCCTCCACTTT.

This clonotype was found a few times. The gene calls are TRBV24-1 and TRBJ2-3; no definite D call. The germline CDR1 and CDR2 sequences are KGHDR and SFDVKD. Trimming removed 5 bases at V and 3 bases at J, with 5 bases between. The CDR3 is 12 amino acids. CDR3 bases: TGTGCCACCAGTGGATCGACAGATACGCAGTATTTT. As protein: CATSGSTDTQYF.

This clonotype was counted many times. The chain has TRBV7-2 and TRBJ2-2; 8 positions agree with TRBD2. This CDR3 has 15 residues. V shed 4 bases, J shed 7 bases, and the junction held 8 bases outside the gene matches. Germline CDR1 and CDR2: SGHTA and FQGNSA. In nucleotides, the CDR3 is TGTGCCAGCAGCTACCGGGGGGGCCTTGGCGGGGAGCTGTTTTTT. This translates into CASSYRGGLGGELFF.

This clonotype appeared many times. J is TRBJ2-1 and V is TRBV12-3 or TRBV12-4; D perhaps matches TRBD1 (6 bases). V dropped 3 bases and J dropped 11 bases, with 11 bases sitting between them. CDR3 length equals 12 residues. The CDR3 DNA follows: TGTGCCAGCAGTTTCTTCGACAGGAAGCAGTTCTTC. Translating it yields CASSFFDRKQFF.

This clonotype was seen a few times. The chain employs TRBV12-3 or TRBV12-4 and TRBJ2-7; 8 positions match TRBD1. There are 13 residues in the CDR3. V was pared by 6 bases and J by 3 bases, with 4 bases of the junction left unmatched. The CDR3 nucleotides read TGTGCCAGCAGAGGGACAGGTGACTACGAGCAGTACTTC. Amino acids: CASRGTGDYEQYF.

The J gene is TRBJ1-1, the V gene TRBV28, with D perhaps TRBD1 (5 bases). V dropped 2 bases and J dropped 1 base, with 11 bases sitting between them. CDR1 and CDR2 (germline): MDHEN, SYDVKM. CDR3 length equals 15 residues. In nucleotides, the CDR3 is TGTGCCAGCAGTTTACCCGGGACTAAGAACACTGAAGCTTTCTTT. Translation: CASSLPGTKNTEAFF.

This clonotype was counted many times. The chain combines TRBV12-3 or TRBV12-4 with TRBJ2-3; D call uncertain. Trimming stripped 8 bases from V and 4 bases from J, with 13 bases between. This CDR3 comprises 13 residues. CDR3: CASHMGVADTQYF. The CDR3 coding sequence is TGTGCCAGCCACATGGGTGTAGCAGATACGCAGTATTTT.

This chain joins TRBV12-3 or TRBV12-4 and TRBJ1-2; 8 bases fit TRBD1. With V trimmed by 4 bases and J by 6 bases, 16 bases remained unmatched. There are 17 residues in the CDR3. The CDR3 loop is CASSSSLYDRGLDGYTF. DNA for the CDR3: TGTGCCAGCAGTTCTAGTCTTTATGACAGGGGATTGGATGGCTACACCTTC.

This clonotype was seen many times. This chain links TRBV7-2 with TRBJ2-3; 11 bases are shared with TRBD1. The CDR3 is 17 residues long. Germline CDR1 and CDR2: SGHTA and FQGNSA. V was clipped by 5 bases and J by 2 bases; unmatched bases: 9. DNA for the CDR3: TGTGCCAGCAGCCCGAACGGACAGGGGGCCCCCACAGATACGCAGTATTTT. Protein product: CASSPNGQGAPTDTQYF.

This clonotype has a handful of counts. This chain uses TRBV20-1 with TRBJ2-7, with 7 bases that match TRBD1. The germline CDR1 and CDR2 sequences are DFQATT and SNEGSKA (reference sequence). J lost 5 bases, V lost 6 bases, and 10 bases had no gene match. The CDR3 consists of 13 residues. CDR3 protein: CSAPRTGLDEQYF. DNA for the CDR3: TGCAGTGCGCCCCGGACAGGATTAGACGAGCAGTACTTC.

V and J are TRBV20-1 and TRBJ2-2; 7 positions agree with TRBD1. With V trimmed by 0 bases and J by 5 bases, 6 bases remained unmatched. This CDR3 contains 15 residues. The V gene's germline CDR1 is DFQATT and CDR2 SNEGSKA (reference sequence). CDR3 nucleotides: TGCAGTGCTAGAGATTTCTCACAGGGGACCGGGGAGCTGTTTTTT. Its translation is CSARDFSQGTGELFF.

This clonotype was observed at least ten times. This chain connects TRBV10-3 to TRBJ2-7; no clear D gene. The V end was cut by 0 bases, the J end by 3 bases, with 9 bases between. This CDR3 is built from 14 residues. Germline values: CDR1 ENHRY, CDR2 SYGVKD. CDR3 region: CAISESYDDYEQYF. CDR3 sequence (DNA): TGTGCCATCAGTGAGTCCTACGACGACTACGAGCAGTACTTC.

The DNA of the CDR3 is TGCAGTGCTAGAGTTTCCGGGACAGAGACCTACAATGAGCAGTTCTTC. It specifies CSARVSGTETYNEQFF. V gene TRBV20-1 combines with J gene TRBJ2-1, with 7 bases matching TRBD1. This CDR3 is 16 amino acids long. The J segment lost 2 bases and the V segment lost 1 base, leaving 8 bases of the junction unmatched. Germline V lookup: CDR1 DFQATT, CDR2 SNEGSKA (reference sequence).

This clonotype was seen many times. The chain has TRBV7-2 and TRBJ2-5; 8 positions agree with TRBD2. Germline lookup yields CDR1 SGHTA and CDR2 FQGNSA. The CDR3 is 14 amino acids. J gave up 5 bases and V 5 bases, and 7 bases lay outside the gene matches. CDR3 DNA sequence: TGTGCCAGCAGCCGCGGGGGGCCTCGGGAGACCCAGTACTTC. The encoded protein is CASSRGGPRETQYF.

The chain combines TRBV6-1 with TRBJ1-4, with D tentatively TRBD1 (5 bases). V lost 0 bases, J lost 8 bases, and 13 bases lay in between. CDR3 length: 15 residues. Germline lookup yields CDR1 MNHNS and CDR2 SASEGT. The CDR3 loop reads CASSEAGPSGEKLFF. CDR3 in DNA: TGTGCCAGCAGTGAAGCGGGGCCTTCGGGCGAAAAACTGTTTTTT.

This clonotype has just a few counts. CDR3 amino acids: CASSLTGGTYEQYF. CDR3 coding DNA: TGTGCCAGCAGCTTGACAGGGGGGACCTACGAGCAGTACTTC. The chain is built from TRBV7-2 and TRBJ2-7, with 9 bases fitting TRBD1. The CDR3 is made up of 14 amino acids. Trimming at V came to 3 bases and at J to 2 bases, leaving 2 bases not matched to a gene. Germline V gives CDR1 SGHTA, CDR2 FQGNSA.

Ten or more counts support this clonotype. The V gene is TRBV20-1, the J gene TRBJ2-1; 8 bases line up with TRBD1. This CDR3 spans 15 amino acids. The germline V gene encodes CDR1 DFQATT and CDR2 SNEGSKA (reference sequence). The junction had 11 bases not matched to a gene; V was cut back by 7 bases and J by 3 bases. DNA for the CDR3: TGCAGTGTTCAGCCGCCTGACAGGGGCTACAATGAGCAGTTCTTC. It specifies CSVQPPDRGYNEQFF.

The V gene is TRBV18, the J gene TRBJ1-2, with a tentative D call TRBD1 (6 bases). This CDR3 contains 12 residues. V gave up 5 bases and J gave up 12 bases, with 16 bases separating them. Germline CDR1 and CDR2: KGHSH and LQKENI. The CDR3 DNA is TGTGCCAGCTCAAGACAGGAGGGTGTCGACACCTTC. Translation: CASSRQEGVDTF. The full variable domain, with the rest looked up from reference TRBV18 and TRBJ1-2, is NAGVMQNPRHLVRRRGQEARLRCSPMKGHSHVYWYRQLPEEGLKFMVYLQKENIIDESGMPKERFSAEFPKEGPSILRIQQVVRGDSAAYFCASSRQEGVDTFGSGTRLTVV.

This clonotype was found many times. This sequence joins TRBV19 and TRBJ2-7, with 7 bases aligning to TRBD1. This CDR3 has 14 amino acids. Looked up from germline, CDR1 is LNHDA and CDR2 is SQIVND (reference sequence). The V gene end was trimmed by 3 bases and the J gene end by 2 bases; junction bases not matched to a gene: 4. CDR3 region: CASSIRDSPYEQYF. CDR3 in DNA: TGTGCCAGTAGTATCCGGGACAGCCCCTACGAGCAGTACTTC.

This clonotype was recorded a few times. V gene TRBV11-2 combines with J gene TRBJ2-7, with 8 bases aligning to TRBD1. The CDR3 extends over 14 amino acids. In germline, CDR1 is SGHAT, CDR2 FQNNGV. The trim removed 1 base at V and 9 bases at J, leaving 8 bases unmatched. As DNA, the CDR3 is TGTGCCAGCAGCTTAGTTGCAGGGGGCGGCGGGCAGTACTTC. Translating gives CASSLVAGGGGQYF.

The chain has TRBV6-6 and TRBJ1-4; D unresolved. The ends were cut back, 2 bases at V and 5 bases at J, with 6 bases in the middle. Germline values: CDR1 MNHNY, CDR2 SVGAGI (reference sequence). This CDR3 comprises 13 residues. As DNA, the CDR3 is TGTGCCAGCAGTTACAGGGTGAATGAAAAACTGTTTTTT. This gives the protein CASSYRVNEKLFF.

At least ten counts were recorded for this clonotype. The chain links TRBV4-1 to TRBJ1-4; D possibly corresponds to TRBD1 (5 bases). The germline gives CDR1 MGHRA, CDR2 YSYEKL. The CDR3 has 17 residues. V gave up 4 bases and J gave up 2 bases, with 17 bases separating them. The CDR3, as DNA: TGCGCCAGCAGCCCTGGGCAGGGTACGTCGACTAATGAAAAACTGTTTTTT. The encoded protein is CASSPGQGTSTNEKLFF.